This entry lists 12 T cell receptor beta chains sequenced from one sample in a study of siplizumab effects on memory and regulatory T cells. The table came from immunoSEQ multiplex PCR; TCRdb's copy has only in-frame clones and leaves some out. This repertoire shows roughly 100,000 clones, roughly 95% found once; its top ten account for around 0.031%. Sequenced material: naive CD4+ T cells sorted from blood. The receptor source for this set is a human donor in good health.

V is TRBV19 and J is TRBJ2-2; D may be TRBD1 (5 bases). The V end lost 5 bases, the J end lost 4 bases, and 14 bases lay between the germline ends. This CDR3 contains 15 residues. CDR1 and CDR2 (germline): LNHDA, SQIVND (reference sequence). The CDR3 region is CASSVGAAVTGELFF. The CDR3 nucleotides read TGTGCCAGTAGTGTAGGGGCGGCGGTCACCGGGGAGCTGTTTTTT.

V is TRBV27 and J is TRBJ2-3; weak D call: TRBD1 (5 bases). The ends were cut back, 4 bases at V and 6 bases at J, with 14 bases in the middle. The CDR3 covers 14 residues. Germline V CDR1 and CDR2: MNHEY, SMNVEV (reference sequence). CDR3 bases: TGTGCCAGCAGTTGGGGCCGGGTTGTGGATACGCAGTATTTT. This translates into CASSWGRVVDTQYF.

The chain is built from TRBV14 and TRBJ2-5; no definite D call. The V end lost 0 bases, the J end lost 5 bases, and 7 bases lay between the germline ends. Germline loops: CDR1 SGHDN, CDR2 FVKESK. The CDR3 has 13 amino acids. DNA of the CDR3: TGTGCCAGCAGCCAAGATCTCACGGAGACCCAGTACTTC. Amino acids: CASSQDLTETQYF.

The chain carries TRBV10-2 and TRBJ2-5; 10 nucleotides agree with TRBD2. V was pared by 6 bases and J by 3 bases, with 4 bases of the junction left unmatched. Per the germline V gene, CDR1 is WSHSY and CDR2 is SAAADI. This CDR3 spans 14 amino acids. CDR3 in amino acids: CASRLAGGKETQYF. CDR3 DNA sequence: TGCGCCAGCAGGTTAGCGGGGGGCAAAGAGACCCAGTACTTC.

V is TRBV7-2 and J is TRBJ2-7; D ambiguous. Trimming took 5 bases from V and 0 from J, leaving 14 bases between them. CDR3 length: 15 residues. In germline, CDR1 is SGHTA, CDR2 FQGNSA. The CDR3 loop is CASSQTDSPSYEQYF. As DNA, the CDR3 is TGTGCCAGCAGCCAAACAGATTCTCCCTCCTACGAGCAGTACTTC.

The chain recombines TRBV14 with TRBJ2-1, with TRBD2 matching 10 bases. The junction had 10 bases not matched to a gene; V was cut back by 4 bases and J by 4 bases. The V gene's germline CDR1 is SGHDN and CDR2 FVKESK. The CDR3 length is 17 residues. The CDR3 coding sequence is TGTGCCAGCAGCCCGGCAGCCAGGACTAGCGGTTACAATGAGCAGTTCTTC. This translates into CASSPAARTSGYNEQFF.

This clone was seen more than once but under ten times. J is TRBJ1-1 and V is TRBV20-1, with a tentative D call TRBD1 (5 bases). V was trimmed by 3 bases and J by 11 bases, leaving 13 bases between them. CDR3 length equals 11 residues. Looked up from germline, CDR1 is DFQATT and CDR2 is SNEGSKA (reference sequence). The CDR3 coding sequence is TGCAGTGCTAGGCGGTCCGGGACGGCTTTCTTT. It translates to CSARRSGTAFF.

This clone was observed a few times. The chain joins TRBV19 to TRBJ1-1, with TRBD1 matching 7 bases. V shed 6 bases, J shed 0 bases, and the junction held 4 bases outside the gene matches. The CDR3 runs to 14 residues. CDR1 is LNHDA, CDR2 SQIVND, per germline (reference sequence). The CDR3 region has the DNA TGTGCCAGTAGAAAGCAGGGGGTGAACACTGAAGCTTTCTTT. Translating gives CASRKQGVNTEAFF. The entire variable domain, with the rest obtained from reference TRBV19 and TRBJ1-1, is as follows: DGGITQSPKYLFRKEGQNVTLSCEQNLNHDAMYWYRQDPGQGLRLIYYSQIVNDFQKGDIAEGYSVSREKKESFPLTVTSAQKNPTAFYLCASRKQGVNTEAFFGQGTRLTVV.

This chain connects TRBV10-3 to TRBJ1-5, with a possible D match to TRBD1 (6 bases). CDR3 length: 13 residues. With 9 bases removed from V and 4 bases from J, the gap between germline ends came to 13 bases. CDR1 ENHRY and CDR2 SYGVKD come from the germline V gene. CDR3 DNA: TGTGCCATTAGACAGGAGCAAAATCAGCCCCAGCATTTT. Translated: CAIRQEQNQPQHF.

This chain joins TRBV18 and TRBJ2-1, with 7 bases lining up with TRBD1. With V trimmed by 6 bases and J by 2 bases, 10 bases remained unmatched. Per germline, CDR1 KGHSH and CDR2 LQKENI. This CDR3 has 16 amino acids. The CDR3 sequence is CASSPRQGLAYNEQFF. Written as DNA, the CDR3 is TGTGCCAGCTCCCCTAGACAGGGTCTCGCCTACAATGAGCAGTTCTTC.

The rearrangement joins TRBV9 to TRBJ1-1, with D maybe TRBD1 (6 bases). This CDR3 contains 13 residues. Per the germline V gene, CDR1 is SGDLS and CDR2 is YYNGEE. Trimming removed 3 bases from V and 10 bases from J, with 16 bases in between. CDR3 amino acids: CASSAVGGRAAFF. Here the CDR3 DNA reads TGTGCCAGCAGCGCAGTAGGGGGGCGGGCAGCTTTCTTT.

The genes are TRBV12-5 and TRBJ1-1; 7 nucleotides match TRBD1. The ends lost 1 base at V and 6 bases at J; junction bases unmatched: 5. Germline CDR1 is LGHNT and CDR2 is FRNRAP. The CDR3 sequence is 14 residues long. The CDR3, as DNA: TGTGCTAGTGGTTTGGCACAGGGGATGGCTGAAGCTTTCTTT. It encodes CASGLAQGMAEAFF.